This T cell receptor beta chain was sequenced in a study of response to subunit inactivated influenza vaccine. J gave up 1 base and V 6 bases, and 11 bases lay outside the gene matches. Germline values: CDR1 DFQATT, CDR2 SNEGSKA (reference sequence). The CDR3 has 15 residues. TCRdb used MiXCR to reprocess the RT-PCR reads, holding one entry per CDR3 protein. The sample yields 450,000 to 600,000 distinct CDR3 sequences, 6% to 9% seen once. Study-wide points: New T cells are recruited in small numbers by each seasonal influenza vaccination, according to the authors' suggestion.

This clonotype was picked up many times. Its antigen is not identified. The receptor's source is a man aged 50 to 69 who received an inactivated influenza vaccine. The material was PBMCs from blood, obtained roughly 24 months after vaccination. The chain combines TRBV20-1 with TRBJ2-5; the match to TRBD2 covers 7 bases. The CDR3 DNA follows: TGCAGTGCCTCCGGGGCTAGCGGAGCCCAAGAGACCCAGTACTTC. Translated, it gives CSASGASGAQETQYF.